One sample yielded the 16 T cell receptor beta chains listed below, sequenced in a study of human T cells and chemical hapten exposure. TCRdb re-derived calls from the RACE reads in MiXCR, one entry per CDR3 protein. Of approximately 52,000 distinct CDR3 sequences listed, around a tenth are singletons. Described time point: pre-sensitization, week 0. The treatment: therapeutic diphenylcyclopropenone sensitization with weekly scalp DPC. This specimen consisted of whole blood, obtained in connection with sensitization to the hapten diphenylcyclopropenone (DPC). All receptors derive from a woman aged 40 to 49 with alopecia areata. Some clones in this sample may be carry-over from other donors' samples.

The genes are TRBV6-1 and TRBJ2-7; 7 bases are shared with TRBD1. CDR1 is MNHNS and CDR2 is SASEGT in the germline V gene. The CDR3 sequence is 14 residues long. The V gene end was trimmed by 6 bases and the J gene end by 5 bases; junction bases not matched to a gene: 10. DNA of the CDR3: TGTGCCAGCAGCCTATTCAAGGGGGCCAACGAGCAGTACTTC. Translated: CASSLFKGANEQYF.

Only a few counts were recorded for this clonotype. The chain is built from TRBV10-3 and TRBJ2-7; no definite D call. CDR3 size: 12 residues. Trimming left V 8 bases short and J 0 bases short, with 8 bases between. Germline V gene lookup returns CDR1 ENHRY and CDR2 SYGVKD. CDR3 sequence (DNA): TGTGCCATCGGTCTCGACTCCTACGAGCAGTACTTC. Encoded protein: CAIGLDSYEQYF.

This clonotype has a count of ten or more. The J gene is TRBJ1-1, the V gene TRBV5-1; no clear D. The CDR3 has 12 amino acids. Germline values: CDR1 SGHRS, CDR2 YFSETQ. V lost 4 bases and J 10 bases, leaving 14 bases between the germline ends. The CDR3, as DNA: TGCGCCAGCAGCCCCGGGGAGGGTGGAGCTTTCTTT. Protein: CASSPGEGGAFF.

This clonotype was observed at least ten times. The rearrangement links TRBV7-2 to TRBJ2-3, with 12 bases matching TRBD1. This CDR3 comprises 16 residues. The germline V gene encodes CDR1 SGHTA and CDR2 FQGNSA. The V gene end was trimmed by 0 bases and the J gene end by 8 bases; junction bases not matched to a gene: 6. CDR3: CASSLAGQGARGTQYF. The CDR3 nucleotides are TGTGCCAGCAGCTTAGCGGGACAGGGGGCGCGAGGTACGCAGTATTTT.

This clonotype was seen only a few times. This chain links TRBV28 with TRBJ1-2; unclear D gene. Trimming stripped 4 bases from V and 5 bases from J, with 11 bases between. The CDR3 runs 13 residues. The germline V gene encodes CDR1 MDHEN and CDR2 SYDVKM. CDR3 amino acids: CASSYPVSYGYTF. CDR3 DNA sequence: TGTGCCAGCAGTTATCCCGTGAGTTATGGCTACACCTTC.

The CDR3 reads CASSLARTGWNEQYF. The CDR3 nucleotides read TGTGCCAGCAGCTTAGCCAGGACAGGGTGGAACGAGCAGTACTTC. The rearrangement links TRBV7-8 to TRBJ2-7; 8 bases agree with TRBD1. The CDR3 is 15 residues long. Germline CDR1 SGHVS, CDR2 FQNEAQ. The V gene end was trimmed by 0 bases and the J gene end by 5 bases; junction bases not matched to a gene: 6.

This chain links TRBV12-5 with TRBJ2-7; no definite D call. Trimming took off 8 bases at V and 4 bases at J, with 9 bases between the two ends. Looked up from germline, CDR1 is LGHNT and CDR2 is FRNRAP. CDR3 length: 11 amino acids. The CDR3 DNA sequence: TGTGCTAGTCAGAAAACTTACGAGCAGTACTTC. Translated, it gives CASQKTYEQYF.

This clonotype was seen ten or more times. The chain joins TRBV28 to TRBJ1-5; 8 nucleotides match TRBD1. CDR3 length equals 15 residues. Germline V gene lookup returns CDR1 MDHEN and CDR2 SYDVKM. J gave up 4 bases and V 6 bases, and 8 bases lay outside the gene matches. In DNA form, the CDR3 reads TGTGCCAGCAGGGCCGAACAGGGGGTTAATCAGCCCCAGCATTTT. Amino acids: CASRAEQGVNQPQHF.

This clonotype was recorded many times. V is TRBV6-2 or TRBV6-3 and J is TRBJ2-1; 9 bases match TRBD2. The CDR3 runs to 16 residues. CDR1 and CDR2 (germline): MNHEY, SVGEGT. V lost 8 bases, J lost 7 bases, and 15 bases stayed unmatched. CDR3 sequence reads: CASLTTALAGVNEQFF. Written as DNA, the CDR3 is TGTGCCAGCTTAACTACGGCGTTAGCGGGGGTTAATGAGCAGTTCTTC.

This clonotype was found a few times. The V call is TRBV5-1, the J call TRBJ2-7; D perhaps matches TRBD1 (6 bases). Trimming stripped 3 bases from V and 1 base from J, with 14 bases between. The CDR3 has 15 residues. CDR1 is SGHRS and CDR2 is YFSETQ in the germline V gene. The CDR3 region is CASSSGAGVSYEQYF. In DNA, the CDR3 is TGCGCCAGCAGCTCCGGAGCAGGGGTTTCCTACGAGCAGTACTTC.

Ten or more counts support this clonotype. The rearrangement joins TRBV13 to TRBJ2-1; D gene uncertain. V lost 1 base, J lost 0 bases, and 4 bases lay in between. The V gene's germline CDR1 is PRHDT and CDR2 FYEKMQ (reference sequence). The CDR3 runs to 14 residues. The chain's CDR3 is CASSLEHSYNEQFF. CDR3 DNA: TGTGCCAGCAGCTTAGAACACTCCTACAATGAGCAGTTCTTC.

This clonotype has ten or more counts. The genes are TRBV28 and TRBJ1-1; TRBD1 matches at 10 bases. CDR1 and CDR2 from the germline V gene are MDHEN and SYDVKM. Trimming at V came to 6 bases and at J to 4 bases, leaving 2 bases not matched to a gene. The CDR3 is made up of 13 amino acids. The CDR3 sequence is CASRGQGSTEAFF. The CDR3 DNA is TGTGCCAGCAGGGGACAGGGGAGCACTGAAGCTTTCTTT.

This clonotype was detected ten times or more. This rearrangement joins TRBV3-1 to TRBJ1-2, with D perhaps TRBD1 (5 bases). This CDR3 comprises 13 residues. Trimming shortened V by 4 bases and J by 3 bases, and 9 bases separated the two germline ends. Germline V gene sequence: CDR1 LGHDT, CDR2 YNNKEL (reference sequence). In nucleotides, the CDR3 is TGTGCCAGCAGCCCGGACAACTACTATGGCTACACCTTC. It translates to CASSPDNYYGYTF.

This clonotype showed up many times. The genes are TRBV20-1 and TRBJ1-5, with 8 bases identical to TRBD1. This CDR3 has 13 amino acids. V shed 6 bases, J shed 6 bases, and the junction held 7 bases outside the gene matches. Germline V gene data show CDR1 as DFQATT and CDR2 as SNEGSKA (reference sequence). The CDR3 region is CSALNRGVQPQHF. The CDR3 DNA reads as TGCAGTGCCCTTAACAGGGGGGTTCAGCCCCAGCATTTT.

In this sample, this clonotype turned up a few times. The chain combines TRBV20-1 with TRBJ2-5; 13 positions match TRBD2. Germline V gene sequence: CDR1 DFQATT, CDR2 SNEGSKA (reference sequence). This CDR3 contains 13 residues. The ends lost 6 bases at V and 4 bases at J; junction bases unmatched: 2. CDR3 region: CSAWTSGGETQYF. CDR3 nucleotides: TGCAGTGCCTGGACTAGCGGGGGAGAGACCCAGTACTTC.

This clonotype was detected many times. The CDR3 here is CASAWGGIQYF. The CDR3 nucleotides are TGTGCCAGTGCTTGGGGAGGCATTCAGTACTTC. The V and J genes are TRBV28 and TRBJ2-4, with a possible D match to TRBD2 (6 bases). The CDR3 covers 11 residues. Germline CDR1 MDHEN, CDR2 SYDVKM. V gave up 9 bases and J gave up 9 bases, with 12 bases separating them.